Included here is one TCR beta chain sequence, with context. Its target is not known. The sample comes from a study of a mutant IDH1 vaccine in newly diagnosed glioma. Study-wide background: Onset of vaccination occurred 4-6 weeks following radiotherapy alone, or with temozolomide cycles. An approximately 62% male, 37.5% female split and a mean age of about 43 years characterized treated patients.

Regarding time point: week 35, safety follow-up. Mutant IDH1 20-mer peptide, at 300 ug, made up each vaccine dose, with topical imiquimod. The ends were cut back, 0 bases at V and 4 bases at J, with 3 bases in the middle. The CDR3 consists of 13 residues. Germline CDR1 reads MNHEY; CDR2 reads SVGAGI. Assay used: immunoSEQ multiplex PCR; TCRdb lists only in-frame clones, some missing. Altogether some 33,000 clones are present, roughly 80% being singletons, with the ten largest covering about 11%. This receptor was obtained from a woman aged 40 to 50 with glioma. The sample was PBMCs, taken from a glioma patient whose treatment included an IDH1 peptide vaccine. The chain links TRBV6-5 to TRBJ2-2; D remains ambiguous. CDR3 region: CASSYSTTGELFF. In DNA, the CDR3 is TGTGCCAGCAGTTACTCTACCACCGGGGAGCTGTTTTTT.